Sequencing of this T cell receptor beta chain was carried out in a study of blood T cell repertoires in COVID-19 (dated by TCRdb to the early 2020s). Background for the entire study: The collaborator samples originated in the United States, Italy and Spain and spanned the acute and convalescent phases of COVID-19. The repertoires were made available in a free public database intended to serve as a resource for research on the immune response to SARS-CoV-2. Nearly every sample came with metadata listing a de-identified subject ID, COVID-19 status, age in years and sex. The prospective study material was composed of cDNA or gDNA derived from T cells, B-cell-depleted T cells, or PBMCs. The samples were drawn from the first 160 participants of the ongoing ImmuneRACE study and from more than 1,000 subjects provided by 6 global collaborators. Where available, HLA class I and class II types were taken from metadata supplied by the sample provider and were not determined by assay-based typing. The dataset comprised deeply sampled blood TCRbeta repertoires from subjects exposed to, actively infected with, or recovered from COVID-19.

Beyond this particular receptor, the publication reports: The amount of clinical and demographic metadata varied by source and participant and was provided uncurated.

In Seattle, one collaborating source enrolled patients while the infection was active and tracked those patients longitudinally over the course of disease. Collaborating institutions collected whole blood in K2EDTA tubes following their own protocols. Collaborator samples were shipped for TCRbeta analysis as frozen whole blood, isolated PBMCs, or DNA extracted from either sample type. CDR1 SGHVS and CDR2 FNYEAQ are derived from the germline V gene. The CDR3 has 17 amino acids, counting the end cysteine and phenylalanine. Just CDR3 DNA is preserved here, 51 bases in frame from base 1. Trimming at the junction amounts to 1 base on V and 4 bases on J, and the germline ends lie 20 bases apart. TCRbeta CDR3 regions were amplified from genomic DNA using the immunoSEQ Assay, a bias-controlled multiplex PCR. The authors' pipeline ran thus. Within the assay, amplification of reference gene primers was used to estimate how many nucleated cells each sample contained. To quantify the absolute abundance of each unique TCRbeta CDR3 rearrangement, sequence reads were collapsed and filtered. For each sample, productive Simpson clonality was calculated as the square root of Simpson's diversity index across productive rearrangements. TCRdb re-hosts the immuneACCESS table, in-frame sequences only. Its copies lack some clones; in the studies checked, an unresolved V gene accounts for under half of them, and the cause for the rest is not known. The V and J calls and clone size were taken over from that table, and D and trimming were inferred from the DNA. The table for this sample lists about 170,000 clones; under 95% of them were counted only once. Jointly, the top ten make up around 5.1% of the sample.

This clone was seen a single time. There is no known antigen for this receptor. No per-base quality is available; no much larger clone lies one base away. This chain is built from TRBV7-6 and TRBJ2-7; the D gene cannot be resolved reliably. This clonotype originated in a man aged 18 to 29 with COVID-19, enrolled during active disease. Sequenced: peripheral blood. The CDR3 protein: CASSLGTGPEDGYEQYF. The nucleotide sequence reads as follows: TGTGCCAGCAGCTTAGGAACCGGCCCCGAGGATGGGTACGAGCAGTACTTC. Full variable domain (CDR3 extended with the reference TRBV7-6 and TRBJ2-7 proteins): GAGVSQSPRYKVTKRGQDVALRCDPISGHVSLYWYRQALGQGPEFLTYFNYEAQQDKSGLPNDRFSAERPEGSISTLTIQRTEQRDSAMYRCASSLGTGPEDGYEQYFGPGTRLTVT.